This T cell receptor beta chain was recorded in a study of T cell responses to AZD1222 COVID-19 vaccine (dated by TCRdb to the early 2020s). Turning to the overall study: TCR sequencing was performed for 230 to 250 trial participants, of whom around 200 were given two doses of AZD1222 and about 25 were given two doses of MenACWY control vaccine. Trial participants were enrolled by age into subgroups of 18-55, 56-69 and 70-plus years, and around 150, 28 and 57 TCR-sequenced participants, respectively, were included in these subgroups. Broad study findings and their caveats: After two AZD1222 doses, both the breadth and the depth of spike-specific TCRs were significantly higher than at day 0 and than in MenACWY recipients. Reportedly, almost half of the unique spike-specific TCRs recognized epitopes lying outside the regions that are mutated in the B.1.351 and B.1.1.7 variants. The 56-69-year group was small, and its depth increase did not reach significance, likely because of low power. Participants were mostly white British, with more females than males. The authors suggested clonal diversity may have been underestimated. Conclusions about previously exposed vaccinees are limited because only six or seven AZD1222 recipients were SARS-CoV-2 seropositive at baseline. Because no day 14 peak-response samples were available, repertoires were characterized only after the peak T cell response. The whole spike protein was spanned by vaccine-associated CD4 TCRs, and dominant responses were seen in regions 160-218 and 743-854.

This specimen's time point label, interpreted: about 28 days (+/-7) after the second vaccine dose. AZD1222 recipients whose second dose came at about 4 weeks and those whose second dose came at about 12 weeks were combined into one group, since spike-specific TCR depth and breadth did not differ between the two schedules. The vaccinee samples were drawn from two UK trials, COV001 and COV002, one of which was a single-blind randomized controlled phase 2/3 trial testing AZD1222 (ChAdOx1 nCoV-19) in healthy adults. For TCRbeta chain sequencing, PBMC samples were collected from trial participants at day 0 and at day 28 after the second dose. From cysteine to phenylalanine, the CDR3 is 14 amino acids long. Only CDR3 DNA remains: 42 bases, in frame from the first base. CDR1 and CDR2, looked up from the germline V gene, are LGHNA and YNFKEQ. The germline ends are 7 bases apart after V is trimmed by 1 base and J by 1 base.

This clone was counted only a few times. What antigen it recognizes has not been identified. Base-call qualities are not available, and no considerably larger clone is one nucleotide away. The CDR3 regions of human TCRbeta chains were analyzed by immunosequencing. Under the source paper's analysis protocol: TCRs in the repertoires were compared against a reference library of SARS-CoV-2-specific TCRs that had been generated with the MIRA antigen-specificity platform. Breadth meant the fraction of unique TCRs that were SARS-CoV-2-associated, whereas depth meant the fraction of total T cells that were SARS-CoV-2-associated. Each spike-specific TCR was assigned to its reactive spike region and to a CD4 or CD8 class using the MIRA data. Log10-transformed breadth and depth values were compared by one-way ANOVA with Sidak's multiple comparisons tests. Sourced from immuneACCESS, this table was stored by TCRdb with only in-frame sequences that have V and J called. A share of the clones is absent; for the studies checked, an unresolved V gene accounts for under half, and the remainder has no known explanation. V, J and clone size are those of that table, while D and trimming were read from the DNA. In all, the sample holds approximately 150,000 clones, and approximately 89% of those were seen once. About 1.8% of the sample rests with the top ten.

The sequence joins TRBV4-2 to TRBJ1-1; no D segment can be confidently identified. The sequence was collected from an adult who received the AZD1222 COVID-19 vaccine. Sample: peripheral blood, taken 28 days after the second AZD1222 dose. The CDR3 sequence is CASSQASRNTEAFF. At the DNA level, the sequence is TGTGCCAGCAGCCAAGCTAGTCGGAACACTGAAGCTTTCTTT.